What follows describes a single T cell receptor (beta chain). Here immunoSEQ multiplex PCR was the method, and the copy in TCRdb shows in-frame clones only, minus some. The sample lists approximately 840 clones; about 80% were seen once. This sample is drawn from a study of preoperative IRX-2 immunotherapy in early breast cancer. Germline CDR1 MNHGY, CDR2 SAAAGT. The CDR3 has 14 residues. Trimming cost V 5 bases and J 0 bases, with 8 bases left between them. Treatment denoted: preoperative locoregional IRX-2 cytokine immunotherapy. Sequenced here: tumor tissue, sampled before IRX-2 immunotherapy. The chain combines TRBV6-8 with TRBJ2-1, with D possibly being TRBD1 (6 bases). The TCR comes from a human donor with breast cancer. CDR3 sequence reads: CASSEDSSYNEQFF. CDR3 DNA: TGTGCCAGCAGTGAGGACAGCTCCTACAATGAGCAGTTCTTC.